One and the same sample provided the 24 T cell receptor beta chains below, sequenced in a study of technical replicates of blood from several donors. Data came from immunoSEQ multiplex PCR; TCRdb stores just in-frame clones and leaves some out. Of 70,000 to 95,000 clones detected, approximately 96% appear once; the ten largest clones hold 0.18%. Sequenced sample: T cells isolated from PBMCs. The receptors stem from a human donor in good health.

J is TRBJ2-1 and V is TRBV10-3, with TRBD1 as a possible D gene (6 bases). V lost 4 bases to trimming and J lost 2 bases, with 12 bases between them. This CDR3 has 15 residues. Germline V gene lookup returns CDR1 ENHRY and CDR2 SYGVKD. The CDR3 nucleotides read TGTGCCATCAGTGGACAGGTGGGCACCTACAATGAGCAGTTCTTC. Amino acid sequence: CAISGQVGTYNEQFF.

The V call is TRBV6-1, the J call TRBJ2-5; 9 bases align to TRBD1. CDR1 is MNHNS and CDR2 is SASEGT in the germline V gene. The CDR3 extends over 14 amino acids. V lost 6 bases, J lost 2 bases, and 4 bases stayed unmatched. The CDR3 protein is CASRRTGEQETQYF. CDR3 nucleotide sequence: TGTGCCAGCAGGAGGACAGGGGAACAAGAGACCCAGTACTTC.

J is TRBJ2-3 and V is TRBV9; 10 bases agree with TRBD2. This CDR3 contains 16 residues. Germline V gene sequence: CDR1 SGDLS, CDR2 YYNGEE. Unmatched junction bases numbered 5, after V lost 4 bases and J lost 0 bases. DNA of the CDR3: TGTGCCAGCAGCTATAGCGGGGGGACTAGCACAGATACGCAGTATTTT. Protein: CASSYSGGTSTDTQYF. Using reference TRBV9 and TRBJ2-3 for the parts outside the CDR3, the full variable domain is DSGVTQTPKHLITATGQRVTLRCSPRSGDLSVYWYQQSLDQGLQFLIQYYNGEERAKGNILERFSAQQFPDLHSELNLSSLELGDSALYFCASSYSGGTSTDTQYFGPGTRLTVL.

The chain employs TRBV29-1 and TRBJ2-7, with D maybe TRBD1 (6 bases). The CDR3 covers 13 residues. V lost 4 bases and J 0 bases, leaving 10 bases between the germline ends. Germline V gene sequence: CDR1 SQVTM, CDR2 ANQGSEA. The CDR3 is CSVVTGSSYEQYF. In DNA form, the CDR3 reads TGCAGCGTTGTTACAGGGAGCTCCTACGAGCAGTACTTC.

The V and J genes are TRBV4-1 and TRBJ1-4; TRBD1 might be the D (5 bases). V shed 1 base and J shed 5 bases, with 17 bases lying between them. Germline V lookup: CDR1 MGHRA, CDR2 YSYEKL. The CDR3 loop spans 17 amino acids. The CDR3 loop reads CASSQVASRVENEKLFF. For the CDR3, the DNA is TGCGCCAGCAGCCAAGTGGCCAGCAGGGTAGAAAATGAAAAACTGTTTTTT.

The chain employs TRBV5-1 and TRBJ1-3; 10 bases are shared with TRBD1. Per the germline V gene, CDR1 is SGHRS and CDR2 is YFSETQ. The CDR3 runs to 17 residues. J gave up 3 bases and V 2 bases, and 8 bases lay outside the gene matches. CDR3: CASSFRQGAEFGNTIYF. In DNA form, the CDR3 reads TGCGCCAGCAGCTTCAGACAGGGGGCAGAATTTGGAAACACCATATATTTT.

This CDR3 reads CASSLRVSRGWGDWANVLTF. The CDR3 DNA follows: TGTGCCAGCAGTTTAAGGGTGTCCCGGGGTTGGGGTGATTGGGCCAACGTCCTGACTTTC. V gene TRBV28 combines with J gene TRBJ2-6; possibly TRBD2 for D (5 bases). This CDR3 comprises 20 residues. CDR1 and CDR2 from the germline V gene are MDHEN and SYDVKM. With 2 bases removed from V and 5 bases from J, the gap between germline ends came to 25 bases. The whole variable domain, filled in from reference TRBV28 and TRBJ2-6, reads DVKVTQSSRYLVKRTGEKVFLECVQDMDHENMFWYRQDPGLGLRLIYFSYDVKMKEKGDIPEGYSVSREKKERFSLILESASTNQTSMYLCASSLRVSRGWGDWANVLTFGAGSRLTVL.

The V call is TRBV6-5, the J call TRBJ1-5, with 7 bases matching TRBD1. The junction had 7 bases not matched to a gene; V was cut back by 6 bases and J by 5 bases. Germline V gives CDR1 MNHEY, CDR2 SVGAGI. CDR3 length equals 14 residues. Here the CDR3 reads CASSLDRRDQPQHF. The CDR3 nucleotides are TGTGCCAGCAGCCTGGACAGGAGGGATCAGCCCCAGCATTTT.

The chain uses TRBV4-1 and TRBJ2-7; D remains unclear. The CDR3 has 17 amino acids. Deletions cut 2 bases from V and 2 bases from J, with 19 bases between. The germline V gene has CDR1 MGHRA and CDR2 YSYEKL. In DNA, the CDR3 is TGCGCCAGCAGCCAAAGGTTCGGTTTGGCGGCACCCTACGAGCAGTACTTC. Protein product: CASSQRFGLAAPYEQYF.

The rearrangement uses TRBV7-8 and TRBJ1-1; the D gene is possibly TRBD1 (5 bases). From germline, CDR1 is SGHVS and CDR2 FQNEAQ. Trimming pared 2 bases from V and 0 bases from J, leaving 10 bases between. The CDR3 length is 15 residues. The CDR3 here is CASSLSGIMNTEAFF. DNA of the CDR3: TGTGCCAGCAGCTTATCAGGGATCATGAACACTGAAGCTTTCTTT.

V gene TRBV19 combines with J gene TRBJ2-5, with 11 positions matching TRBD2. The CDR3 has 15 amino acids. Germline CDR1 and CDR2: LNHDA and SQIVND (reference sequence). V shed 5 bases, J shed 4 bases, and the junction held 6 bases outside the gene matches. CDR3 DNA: TGTGCCAGTAGTCGAGCCGGGACTAGCGGAGAGACCCAGTACTTC. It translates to CASSRAGTSGETQYF.

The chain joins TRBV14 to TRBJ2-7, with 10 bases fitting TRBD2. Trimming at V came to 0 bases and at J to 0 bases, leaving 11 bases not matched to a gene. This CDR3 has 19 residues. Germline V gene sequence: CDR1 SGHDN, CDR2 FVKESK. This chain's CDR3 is CASSQDLVVAGGNSYEQYF. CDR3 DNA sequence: TGTGCCAGCAGCCAAGATCTGGTAGTAGCGGGGGGTAACTCCTACGAGCAGTACTTC.

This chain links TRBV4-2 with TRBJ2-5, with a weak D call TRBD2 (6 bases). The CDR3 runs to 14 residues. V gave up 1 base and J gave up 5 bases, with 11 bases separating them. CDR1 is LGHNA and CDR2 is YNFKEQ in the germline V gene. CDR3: CASSQVEGRETQYF. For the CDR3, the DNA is TGTGCCAGCAGCCAAGTCGAAGGGAGGGAGACCCAGTACTTC.

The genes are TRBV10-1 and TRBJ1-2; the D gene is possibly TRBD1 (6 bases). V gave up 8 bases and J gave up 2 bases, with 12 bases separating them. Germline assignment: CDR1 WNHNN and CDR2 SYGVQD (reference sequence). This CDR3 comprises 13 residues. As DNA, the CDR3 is TGCGCCAGCCTACAGGGCAAAAACTATGGCTACACCTTC. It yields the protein CASLQGKNYGYTF.

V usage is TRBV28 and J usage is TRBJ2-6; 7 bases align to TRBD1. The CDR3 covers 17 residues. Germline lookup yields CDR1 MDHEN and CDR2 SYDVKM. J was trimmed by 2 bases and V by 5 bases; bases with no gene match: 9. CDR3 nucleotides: TGTGCCAGCAGTGCACCATACGACAGGGCTGGGGCCAACGTCCTGACTTTC. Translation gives CASSAPYDRAGANVLTF.

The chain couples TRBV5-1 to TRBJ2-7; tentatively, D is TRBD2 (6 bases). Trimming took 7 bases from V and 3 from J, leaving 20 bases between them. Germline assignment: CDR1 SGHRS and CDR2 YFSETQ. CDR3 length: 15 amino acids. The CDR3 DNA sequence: TGCGCCAGCGGACTATCTGGGGGTCGGAGCTACGAGCAGTACTTC. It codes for CASGLSGGRSYEQYF.

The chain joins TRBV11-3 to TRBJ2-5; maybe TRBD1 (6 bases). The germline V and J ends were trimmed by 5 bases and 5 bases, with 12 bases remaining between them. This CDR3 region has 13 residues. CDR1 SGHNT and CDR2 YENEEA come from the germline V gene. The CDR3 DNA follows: TGTGCCAGCAGCCCGCGGACAGCGGAGACCCAGTACTTC. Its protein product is CASSPRTAETQYF.

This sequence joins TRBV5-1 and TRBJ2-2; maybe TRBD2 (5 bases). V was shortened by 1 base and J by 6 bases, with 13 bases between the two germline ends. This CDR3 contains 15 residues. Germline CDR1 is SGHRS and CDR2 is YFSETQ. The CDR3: CASSLKVTRPGELFF. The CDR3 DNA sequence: TGCGCCAGCAGCTTGAAAGTCACTAGACCCGGGGAGCTGTTTTTT.

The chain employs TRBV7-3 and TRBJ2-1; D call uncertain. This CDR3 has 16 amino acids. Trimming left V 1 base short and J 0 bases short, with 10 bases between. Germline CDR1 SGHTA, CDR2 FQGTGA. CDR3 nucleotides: TGTGCCAGCAGCTTAAGTCGCACAAGCTCCTACAATGAGCAGTTCTTC. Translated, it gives CASSLSRTSSYNEQFF.

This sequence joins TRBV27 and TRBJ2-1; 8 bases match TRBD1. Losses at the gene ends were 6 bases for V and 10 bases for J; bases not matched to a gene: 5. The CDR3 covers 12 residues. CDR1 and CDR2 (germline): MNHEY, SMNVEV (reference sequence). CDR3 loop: CASSSGGREQFF. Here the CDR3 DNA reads TGTGCCAGCAGCTCAGGGGGCAGGGAGCAGTTCTTC.

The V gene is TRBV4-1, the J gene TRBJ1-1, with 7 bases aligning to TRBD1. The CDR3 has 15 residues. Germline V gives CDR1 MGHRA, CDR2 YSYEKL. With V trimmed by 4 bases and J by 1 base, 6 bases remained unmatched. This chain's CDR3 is CASSLPGQRNTEAFF. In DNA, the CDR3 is TGCGCCAGCAGCCTCCCGGGACAGCGGAACACTGAAGCTTTCTTT.

CDR3 nucleotides: TGTGCCAGCCGGTGGGGGGGACAGCCCCAGCATTTT. Amino acid sequence: CASRWGGQPQHF. This rearrangement joins TRBV28 to TRBJ1-5; D perhaps matches TRBD1 (5 bases). CDR1 is MDHEN and CDR2 is SYDVKM in the germline V gene. Trimming stripped 8 bases from V and 7 bases from J, with 12 bases between. The CDR3 covers 12 residues.

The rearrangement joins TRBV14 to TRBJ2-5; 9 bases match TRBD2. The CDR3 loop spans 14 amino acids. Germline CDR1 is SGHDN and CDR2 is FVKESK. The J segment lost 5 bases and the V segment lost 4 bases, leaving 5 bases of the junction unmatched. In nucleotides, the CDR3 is TGTGCCAGCAGCCCCCCGGGACTAGCTGAGACCCAGTACTTC. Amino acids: CASSPPGLAETQYF. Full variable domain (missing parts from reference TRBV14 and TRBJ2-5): EAGVTQFPSHSVIEKGQTVTLRCDPISGHDNLYWYRRVMGKEIKFLLHFVKESKQDESGMPNNRFLAERTGGTYSTLKVQPAELEDSGVYFCASSPPGLAETQYFGPGTRLLVL.

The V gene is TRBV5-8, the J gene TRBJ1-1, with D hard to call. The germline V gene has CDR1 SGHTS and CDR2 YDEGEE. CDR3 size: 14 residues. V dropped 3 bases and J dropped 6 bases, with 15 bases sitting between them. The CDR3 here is CASSWLISRAEAFF. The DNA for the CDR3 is TGTGCCAGCAGCTGGTTGATCTCTCGGGCTGAAGCTTTCTTT.